The clone carrying this TCR beta chain was counted once. The CDR3 covers 14 residues. CDR1 MNHEY and CDR2 SMNVEV come from the germline V gene (reference sequence). V lost 8 bases, J lost 0 bases, and 6 bases stayed unmatched. Measured with immunoSEQ multiplex PCR; TCRdb has only the in-frame clones, and not every one. The sample holds some 80,000 clones, around 78% seen once. The data are from a study of blood T cell repertoires in COVID-19. This receptor was taken from a human donor in a cohort sampled during active COVID-19. Sequenced input: peripheral blood. V is TRBV27 and J is TRBJ1-2; TRBD1 aligns across 7 bases. The DNA of the CDR3 is TGTGCCAGCCGAGGGACAGCAGCTAACTATGGCTACACCTTC. Protein product: CASRGTAANYGYTF.